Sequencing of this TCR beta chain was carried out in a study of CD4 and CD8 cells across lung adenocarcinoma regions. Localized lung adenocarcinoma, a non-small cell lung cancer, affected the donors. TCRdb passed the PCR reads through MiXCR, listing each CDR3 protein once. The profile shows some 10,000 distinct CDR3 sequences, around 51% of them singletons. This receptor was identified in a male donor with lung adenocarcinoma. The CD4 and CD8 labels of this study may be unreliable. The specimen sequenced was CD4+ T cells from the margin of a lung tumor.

CDR3 nucleotide sequence: TGTGCCAGCAGAAAGATAGGCGCCGCGTATGGCTACACCTTC. This gives the protein CASRKIGAAYGYTF. This sequence joins TRBV6-1 and TRBJ1-2; D is unclear. V dropped 6 bases and J dropped 5 bases, with 16 bases sitting between them. This CDR3 contains 14 residues. Germline-derived CDR1 and CDR2 are MNHNS and SASEGT.